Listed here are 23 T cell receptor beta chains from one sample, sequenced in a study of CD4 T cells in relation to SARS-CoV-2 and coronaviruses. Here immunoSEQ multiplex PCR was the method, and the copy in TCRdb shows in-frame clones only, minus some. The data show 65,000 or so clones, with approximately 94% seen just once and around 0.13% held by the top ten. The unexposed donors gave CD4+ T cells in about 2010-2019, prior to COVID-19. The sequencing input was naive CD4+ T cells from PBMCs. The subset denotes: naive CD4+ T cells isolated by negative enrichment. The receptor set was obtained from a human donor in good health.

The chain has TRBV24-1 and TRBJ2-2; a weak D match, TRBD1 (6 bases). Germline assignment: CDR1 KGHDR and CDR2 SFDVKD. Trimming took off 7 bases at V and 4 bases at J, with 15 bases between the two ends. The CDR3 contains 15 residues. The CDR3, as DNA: TGTGCCACCAGAAGATCAGGGGTCGGCACCGGGGAGCTGTTTTTT. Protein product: CATRRSGVGTGELFF.

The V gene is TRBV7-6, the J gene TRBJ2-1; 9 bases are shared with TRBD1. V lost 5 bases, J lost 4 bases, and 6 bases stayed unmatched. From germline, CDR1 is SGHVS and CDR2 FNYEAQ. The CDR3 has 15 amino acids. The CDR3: CASSPGQGQYNEQFF. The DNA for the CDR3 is TGTGCCAGCAGCCCTGGACAGGGGCAATACAATGAGCAGTTCTTC.

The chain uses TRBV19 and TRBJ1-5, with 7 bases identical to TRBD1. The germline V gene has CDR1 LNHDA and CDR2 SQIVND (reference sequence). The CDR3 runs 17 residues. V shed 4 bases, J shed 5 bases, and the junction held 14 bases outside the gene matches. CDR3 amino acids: CASSTVTGPPLHQPQHF. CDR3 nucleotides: TGTGCCAGTAGTACCGTGACAGGGCCCCCTCTCCATCAGCCCCAGCATTTT.

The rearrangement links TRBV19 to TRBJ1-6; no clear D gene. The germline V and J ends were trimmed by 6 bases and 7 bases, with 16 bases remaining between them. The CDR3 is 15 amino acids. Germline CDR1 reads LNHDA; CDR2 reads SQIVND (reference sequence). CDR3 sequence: CASSRESSSNSPLHF. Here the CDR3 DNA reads TGTGCCAGTAGCAGAGAAAGTTCATCCAATTCACCCCTCCACTTT.

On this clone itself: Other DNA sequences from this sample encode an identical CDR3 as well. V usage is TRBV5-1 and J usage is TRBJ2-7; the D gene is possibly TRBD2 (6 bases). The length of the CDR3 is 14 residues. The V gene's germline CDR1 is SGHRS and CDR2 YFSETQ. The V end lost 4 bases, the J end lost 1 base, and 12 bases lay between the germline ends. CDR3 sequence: CASSPSGVSYEQYF. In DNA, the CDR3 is TGCGCCAGCAGCCCATCGGGGGTTTCCTACGAGCAGTACTTC. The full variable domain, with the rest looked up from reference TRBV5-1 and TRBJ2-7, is KAGVTQTPRYLIKTRGQQVTLSCSPISGHRSVSWYQQTPGQGLQFLFEYFSETQRNKGNFPGRFSGRQFSNSRSEMNVSTLELGDSALYLCASSPSGVSYEQYFGPGTRLTVT.

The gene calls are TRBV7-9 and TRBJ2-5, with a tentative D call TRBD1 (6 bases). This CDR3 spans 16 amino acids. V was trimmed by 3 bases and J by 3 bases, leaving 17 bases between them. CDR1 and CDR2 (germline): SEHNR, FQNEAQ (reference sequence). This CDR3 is CASSLLPLTGKETQYF. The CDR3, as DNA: TGTGCCAGCAGCTTGCTCCCGCTAACAGGGAAAGAGACCCAGTACTTC.

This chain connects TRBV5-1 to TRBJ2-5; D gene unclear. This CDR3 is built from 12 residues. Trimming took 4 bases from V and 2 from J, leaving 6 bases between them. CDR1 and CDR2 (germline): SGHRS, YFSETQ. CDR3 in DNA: TGCGCCAGCAGCCGCAATCAAGAGACCCAGTACTTC. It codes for CASSRNQETQYF.

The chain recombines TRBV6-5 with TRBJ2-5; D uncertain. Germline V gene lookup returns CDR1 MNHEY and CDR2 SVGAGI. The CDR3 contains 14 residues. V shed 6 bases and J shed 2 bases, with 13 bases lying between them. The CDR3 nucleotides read TGTGCCAGCAGGACGTACGAGGCGCAAGAGACCCAGTACTTC. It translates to CASRTYEAQETQYF.

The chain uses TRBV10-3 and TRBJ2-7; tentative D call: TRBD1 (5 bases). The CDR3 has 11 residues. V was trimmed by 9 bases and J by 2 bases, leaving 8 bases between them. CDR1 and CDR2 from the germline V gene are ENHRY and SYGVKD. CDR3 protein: CAIGAAYEQYF. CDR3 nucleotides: TGTGCCATAGGGGCGGCCTACGAGCAGTACTTC.

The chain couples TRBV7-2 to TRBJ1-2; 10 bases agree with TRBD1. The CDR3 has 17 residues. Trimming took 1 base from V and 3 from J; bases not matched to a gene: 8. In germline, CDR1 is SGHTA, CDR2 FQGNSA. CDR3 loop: CASSLGDRGRLDYGYTF. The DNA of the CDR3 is TGTGCCAGCAGCTTAGGAGACAGGGGGCGCCTGGACTATGGCTACACCTTC.

The CDR3 loop reads CASSSLSVVGYGYTF. DNA for the CDR3: TGTGCCAGCAGTTCGCTATCGGTTGTAGGCTATGGCTACACCTTC. The chain couples TRBV27 to TRBJ1-2; D unclear. The CDR3 runs to 15 residues. The germline V gene encodes CDR1 MNHEY and CDR2 SMNVEV (reference sequence). V shed 4 bases and J shed 4 bases, with 16 bases lying between them.

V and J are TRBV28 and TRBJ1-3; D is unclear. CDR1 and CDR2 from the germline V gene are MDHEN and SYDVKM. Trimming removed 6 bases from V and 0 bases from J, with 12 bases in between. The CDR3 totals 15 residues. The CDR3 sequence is CASSPTISSGNTIYF. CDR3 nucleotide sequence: TGTGCCAGCAGCCCGACTATTAGCTCTGGAAACACCATATATTTT.

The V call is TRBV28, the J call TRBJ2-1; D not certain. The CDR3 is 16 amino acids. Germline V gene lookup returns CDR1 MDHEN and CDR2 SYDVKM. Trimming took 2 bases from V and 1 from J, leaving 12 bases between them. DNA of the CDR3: TGTGCCAGCAGTTTACTATCTATCGGATCCTACAATGAGCAGTTCTTC. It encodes CASSLLSIGSYNEQFF.

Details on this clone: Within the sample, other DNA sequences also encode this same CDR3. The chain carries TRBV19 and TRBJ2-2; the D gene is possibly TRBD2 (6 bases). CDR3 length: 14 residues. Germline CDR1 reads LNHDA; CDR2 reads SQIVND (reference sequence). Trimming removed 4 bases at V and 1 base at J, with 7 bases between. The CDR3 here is CASSRRGNTGELFF. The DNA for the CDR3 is TGTGCCAGTAGTAGGAGGGGGAACACCGGGGAGCTGTTTTTT.

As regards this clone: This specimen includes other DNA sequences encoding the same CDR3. In nucleotides, the CDR3 is TGTGCCAGCAGTTTATGGGGAAAGGTTTATAATTCACCCCTCCACTTT. This codes for CASSLWGKVYNSPLHF. The V and J genes are TRBV27 and TRBJ1-6; D not resolved. Trimming removed 1 base at V and 4 bases at J, with 11 bases between. In germline, CDR1 is MNHEY, CDR2 SMNVEV (reference sequence). The CDR3 has 16 residues.

In nucleotides, the CDR3 is TGTGCCAGCAGCGATAACTCCCCTCATTCTTCTGGGGCCAACGTCCTGACTTTC. Encoded protein: CASSDNSPHSSGANVLTF. The V and J genes are TRBV2 and TRBJ2-6; no firm D call. The germline V and J ends were trimmed by 6 bases and 1 base, with 19 bases remaining between them. The CDR3 consists of 18 residues. CDR1 and CDR2 from the germline V gene are SNHLY and FYNNEI.

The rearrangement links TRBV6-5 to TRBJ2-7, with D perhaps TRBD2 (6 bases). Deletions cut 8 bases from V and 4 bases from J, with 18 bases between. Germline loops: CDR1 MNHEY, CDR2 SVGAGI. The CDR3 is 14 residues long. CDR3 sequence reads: CASGGSGSRYEQYF. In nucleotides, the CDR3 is TGTGCCAGCGGCGGTAGCGGTTCCCGGTACGAGCAGTACTTC.

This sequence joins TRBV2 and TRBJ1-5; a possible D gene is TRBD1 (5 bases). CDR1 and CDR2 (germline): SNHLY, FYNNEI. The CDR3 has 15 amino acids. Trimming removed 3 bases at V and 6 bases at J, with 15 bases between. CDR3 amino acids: CASSDSRGLGQPQHF. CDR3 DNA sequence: TGTGCCAGCAGTGATTCCCGGGGGTTGGGTCAGCCCCAGCATTTT.

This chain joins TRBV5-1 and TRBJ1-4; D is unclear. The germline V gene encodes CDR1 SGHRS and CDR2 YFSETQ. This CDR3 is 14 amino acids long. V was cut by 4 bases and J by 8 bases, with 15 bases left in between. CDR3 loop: CASSPARSSEKLFF. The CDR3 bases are TGCGCCAGCAGCCCGGCAAGGAGTTCCGAAAAACTGTTTTTT.

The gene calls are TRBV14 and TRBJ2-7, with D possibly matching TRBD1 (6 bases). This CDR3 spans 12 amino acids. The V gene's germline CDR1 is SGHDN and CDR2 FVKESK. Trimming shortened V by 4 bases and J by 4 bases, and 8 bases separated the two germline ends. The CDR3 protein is CASSPDRYEQYF. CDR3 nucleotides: TGTGCCAGCAGCCCGGACAGATACGAGCAGTACTTC.

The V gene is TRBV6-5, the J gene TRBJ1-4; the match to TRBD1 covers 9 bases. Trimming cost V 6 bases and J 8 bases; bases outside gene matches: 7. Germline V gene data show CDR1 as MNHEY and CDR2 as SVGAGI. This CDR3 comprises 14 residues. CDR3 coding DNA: TGTGCCAGCAGCCGGGGACAGGGAGGAGAAAAACTGTTTTTT. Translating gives CASSRGQGGEKLFF.

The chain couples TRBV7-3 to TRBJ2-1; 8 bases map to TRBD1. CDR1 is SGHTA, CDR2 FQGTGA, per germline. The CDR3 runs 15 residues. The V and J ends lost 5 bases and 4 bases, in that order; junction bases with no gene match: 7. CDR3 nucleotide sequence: TGTGCCAGCAGCCAAATCAGGGGGCCTTACAATGAGCAGTTCTTC. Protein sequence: CASSQIRGPYNEQFF. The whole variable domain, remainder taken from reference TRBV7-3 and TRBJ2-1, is GAGVSQTPSNKVTEKGKYVELRCDPISGHTALYWYRQSLGQGPEFLIYFQGTGAADDSGLPNDRFFAVRPEGSVSTLKIQRTERGDSAVYLCASSQIRGPYNEQFFGPGTRLTVL.

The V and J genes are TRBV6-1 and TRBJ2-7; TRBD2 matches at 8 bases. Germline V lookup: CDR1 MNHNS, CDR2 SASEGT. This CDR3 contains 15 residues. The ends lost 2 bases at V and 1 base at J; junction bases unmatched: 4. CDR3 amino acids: CASSEKRESSYEQYF. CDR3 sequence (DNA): TGTGCCAGCAGTGAAAAGCGGGAGTCTTCCTACGAGCAGTACTTC.